Sequencing of this TCR beta chain was carried out in a study of regulatory T cells in long-lasting Graves disease. Time point of the sample: newly diagnosed GD, antithyroid drugs for less than 3 months. PBMC RNA served as the TCR library source. Germline assignment: CDR1 SQVTM and CDR2 ANQGSEA. CDR3 size: 13 residues. Trimming pared 6 bases from V and 6 bases from J, leaving 18 bases between. Sequencing libraries for TCR beta were prepared with iRepertoire HTBI primers and Arm-PCR of CDR3 regions. Via MiXCR, TCRdb re-called the multiplex PCR reads, giving one row per CDR3 protein. The sample lists 530,000 or so distinct CDR3 sequences, roughly 14% seen once, with 8.5% to 10% in the top ten. The same data also went into a second study, on T cells in Graves' hyperthyroidism and ophthalmopathy. As that study records: Graves' hyperthyroidism was deemed stable absent ophthalmopathy progression within 18 months. When the TCR CDR3 underwent first-round RT-PCR, the HTBI primer set was used.

The chain carries TRBV29-1 and TRBJ2-7; D is perhaps TRBD1 (5 bases). The material was peripheral blood mononuclear cells (PBMCs), obtained at new diagnosis, from a patient treated with antithyroid drugs. This TCR came from a man aged 30-40 years with Graves disease. The CDR3 here is CSVSPGQKGEQYF. In DNA form, the CDR3 reads TGCAGCGTGTCTCCAGGGCAGAAAGGCGAGCAGTACTTC.